Presented here are 26 T cell receptor beta chains from one specimen sequenced in a study of blood T cell repertoires in COVID-19 (dated by TCRdb to about 2020). To prepare the library, the immunoSEQ multiplex PCR assay was applied. TCRdb retrieved this table from immuneACCESS and kept in-frame rearrangements only. Not all clones are present; in checked studies, unresolved V genes account for under half, and no reason is known for the remainder. The sample table contains about 250,000 clones; only one count was recorded for around 88% of them. In total, the top ten clones hold roughly 0.8% of the sample. Sequencing was carried out using peripheral blood. These receptors all stem from a man younger than 40 with acute or convalescent COVID-19.

The V gene is TRBV24-1, the J gene TRBJ2-5; 7 bases map to TRBD1. Germline values: CDR1 KGHDR, CDR2 SFDVKD. The CDR3 spans 13 residues. Trimming took 4 bases from V and 7 from J; bases not matched to a gene: 5. The CDR3 DNA reads as TGTGCCACCAGTGAAGCAGGGGGTAGGACCCAGTACTTC. It translates to CATSEAGGRTQYF.

The CDR3 DNA reads as TGTGCCAGCAAGGGGGCGCAAGAGACCCAGTACTTC. Residues: CASKGAQETQYF. This rearrangement joins TRBV7-9 to TRBJ2-5, with 7 bases matching TRBD1. The CDR3 has 12 residues. Unmatched junction bases numbered 1, after V lost 7 bases and J lost 2 bases. Germline CDR1 and CDR2: SEHNR and FQNEAQ (reference sequence).

Worth noting for this clone: Other DNA sequences of this sample code for an identical CDR3. The V call is TRBV29-1, the J call TRBJ2-7, with D tentatively TRBD1 (6 bases). The germline CDR1 and CDR2 sequences are SQVTM and ANQGSEA. Trimming removed 6 bases at V and 1 base at J, with 10 bases between. This CDR3 is built from 12 residues. The CDR3 here is CSVVQGSYEQYF. For the CDR3, the DNA is TGCAGCGTGGTACAGGGTTCCTACGAGCAGTACTTC.

This sequence joins TRBV5-1 and TRBJ2-7, with D possibly TRBD1 on 6 matching bases. Germline CDR1 reads SGHRS; CDR2 reads YFSETQ. V lost 0 bases and J 2 bases, leaving 9 bases between the germline ends. The CDR3 is 14 residues long. This CDR3 reads CASSLDQGPYEQYF. The CDR3 region has the DNA TGCGCCAGCAGCTTGGATCAGGGGCCCTACGAGCAGTACTTC.

The chain recombines TRBV27 with TRBJ2-7; tentatively, D is TRBD1 (6 bases). V dropped 5 bases and J dropped 2 bases, with 10 bases sitting between them. The CDR3 is made up of 13 amino acids. Germline V gene lookup returns CDR1 MNHEY and CDR2 SMNVEV (reference sequence). CDR3 region: CASSLRTAYEQYF. In DNA form, the CDR3 reads TGTGCCAGCAGTCTCAGGACAGCCTACGAGCAGTACTTC.

This chain connects TRBV28 to TRBJ2-7; 9 bases align to TRBD1. The germline CDR1 and CDR2 sequences are MDHEN and SYDVKM. CDR3 size: 15 residues. With 6 bases clipped from V and 2 bases from J, the junction kept 8 bases outside the gene matches. The CDR3 here is CASRVGTGTPYEQYF. CDR3 nucleotides: TGTGCCAGCAGAGTCGGGACAGGGACCCCCTACGAGCAGTACTTC.

The gene calls are TRBV3-1 (or the pseudogene TRBV3-2) and TRBJ1-2, with 8 bases lining up with TRBD1. V shed 3 bases, J shed 3 bases, and the junction held 3 bases outside the gene matches. The V gene's germline CDR1 is LGHDT and CDR2 YNNKEL (reference sequence). CDR3 length: 14 residues. CDR3 sequence reads: CASSHLQGDYGYTF. In DNA form, the CDR3 reads TGTGCCAGCAGCCATCTACAGGGGGACTATGGCTACACCTTC.

The rearrangement joins TRBV14 to TRBJ1-6, with D uncertain. V was cut by 6 bases and J by 7 bases, with 10 bases left in between. Germline CDR1 is SGHDN and CDR2 is FVKESK. The CDR3 length is 13 residues. CDR3 sequence: CASSRLANSPLHF. For the CDR3, the DNA is TGTGCCAGCAGTAGATTAGCCAATTCACCCCTCCACTTT. The complete variable domain, with remaining parts taken from reference TRBV14 and TRBJ1-6, reads EAGVTQFPSHSVIEKGQTVTLRCDPISGHDNLYWYRRVMGKEIKFLLHFVKESKQDESGMPNNRFLAERTGGTYSTLKVQPAELEDSGVYFCASSRLANSPLHFGNGTRLTVT.

V gene TRBV6-1 combines with J gene TRBJ1-1; D perhaps matches TRBD1 (5 bases). Germline V gene lookup returns CDR1 MNHNS and CDR2 SASEGT. This CDR3 comprises 15 residues. V lost 0 bases and J 7 bases, leaving 15 bases between the germline ends. This CDR3 is CASSEALGGSYEAFF. The CDR3 DNA follows: TGTGCCAGCAGTGAAGCCTTGGGGGGGTCCTATGAAGCTTTCTTT.

V and J are TRBV7-9 and TRBJ2-1, with unresolved D. Trimming pared 1 base from V and 15 bases from J, leaving 10 bases between. CDR3 length: 11 amino acids. From germline, CDR1 is SEHNR and CDR2 FQNEAQ (reference sequence). The CDR3 region has the DNA TGTGCCAGCAGCTTAGGGCGGCGTTGGTTCTTC. Encoded protein: CASSLGRRWFF.

The CDR3 nucleotides read TGTGCCACCACCTTAGGGAGCTCTGGGGCCAACGTCCTGACTTTC. It encodes CATTLGSSGANVLTF. This chain links TRBV19 with TRBJ2-6; tentatively, D is TRBD2 (5 bases). The length of the CDR3 is 15 residues. Germline V gene sequence: CDR1 LNHDA, CDR2 SQIVND (reference sequence). Trimming stripped 10 bases from V and 0 bases from J, with 13 bases between.

The rearrangement uses TRBV7-6 and TRBJ2-1; 10 nucleotides line up with TRBD2. The ends lost 5 bases at V and 0 bases at J; junction bases unmatched: 13. CDR1 and CDR2 from the germline V gene are SGHVS and FNYEAQ. This CDR3 contains 19 residues. The CDR3 here is CASSPRTTSSGSSYNEQFF. CDR3 DNA sequence: TGTGCCAGCAGCCCGCGAACCACCTCTAGCGGGAGCTCCTACAATGAGCAGTTCTTC.

The genes are TRBV6-5 and TRBJ1-1; perhaps TRBD1 as D (6 bases). Trimming pared 5 bases from V and 5 bases from J, leaving 12 bases between. Germline values: CDR1 MNHEY, CDR2 SVGAGI. The CDR3 extends over 13 amino acids. CDR3 sequence reads: CASSTQGWTEAFF. The CDR3, as DNA: TGTGCCAGCAGTACACAGGGATGGACTGAAGCTTTCTTT.

J is TRBJ1-2 and V is TRBV5-4, with 7 bases aligning to TRBD1. This CDR3 spans 13 amino acids. CDR1 SGHNT and CDR2 YYREEE come from the germline V gene (reference sequence). Losses at the gene ends were 7 bases for V and 4 bases for J; bases not matched to a gene: 7. The DNA of the CDR3 is TGTGCCAGCTCCCGGACAGGTTTCTATGGCTACACCTTC. Encoded protein: CASSRTGFYGYTF.

The chain is built from TRBV2 and TRBJ1-1, with 9 bases that match TRBD1. V lost 4 bases and J lost 5; bases outside the gene matches: 8. CDR3 length: 15 amino acids. The germline CDR1 and CDR2 sequences are SNHLY and FYNNEI. The CDR3 spells CASSGQGVLGTEAFF. In nucleotides, the CDR3 is TGTGCCAGCAGTGGACAGGGGGTTTTGGGGACTGAAGCTTTCTTT.

The rearrangement uses TRBV28 and TRBJ2-1; 8 bases fit TRBD1. Germline V CDR1 and CDR2: MDHEN, SYDVKM. CDR3 length equals 16 residues. J gave up 2 bases and V 5 bases, and 8 bases lay outside the gene matches. The CDR3 region has the DNA TGTGCCAGCAGTCCGCTGCAGGGGGCCACCTACAATGAGCAGTTCTTC. The encoded protein is CASSPLQGATYNEQFF.

The chain is built from TRBV28 and TRBJ2-7; a weak D match, TRBD1 (8 bases). This CDR3 is built from 16 residues. CDR1 is MDHEN, CDR2 SYDVKM, per germline. V dropped 6 bases and J dropped 4 bases, with 22 bases sitting between them. CDR3 DNA sequence: TGTGCCAGCAGCCTTCCAGGGGGCGGGAGCATGTACGAGCAGTACTTC. Residues: CASSLPGGGSMYEQYF.

The chain carries TRBV28 and TRBJ2-2; D is perhaps TRBD1 (5 bases). The germline CDR1 and CDR2 sequences are MDHEN and SYDVKM. Trimming removed 8 bases at V and 0 bases at J, with 10 bases between. CDR3 length equals 14 residues. The CDR3 DNA sequence: TGTGCCAGCCTGAGACAGCCGAACACCGGGGAGCTGTTTTTT. This translates into CASLRQPNTGELFF.

CDR3 DNA: TGTGCCAGCAGTGTCGAAGGGGCGTCGTATAATTCACCCCTCCACTTT. Its protein is CASSVEGASYNSPLHF. The chain carries TRBV2 and TRBJ1-6; maybe TRBD1 (5 bases). The CDR3 spans 16 residues. V was trimmed by 4 bases and J by 4 bases, leaving 14 bases between them. CDR1 is SNHLY, CDR2 FYNNEI, per germline.

The chain recombines TRBV2 with TRBJ2-7; possibly TRBD1 for D (6 bases). The CDR3 has 13 amino acids. Trimming shortened V by 9 bases and J by 0 bases, and 12 bases separated the two germline ends. Germline values: CDR1 SNHLY, CDR2 FYNNEI. CDR3: CARNRVDSYEQYF. The DNA of the CDR3 is TGTGCCAGAAACAGGGTGGACTCCTACGAGCAGTACTTC.

This chain joins TRBV30 and TRBJ1-5; 10 nucleotides line up with TRBD1. V lost 2 bases, J lost 4 bases, and 5 bases stayed unmatched. CDR3 length: 15 residues. Per the germline V gene, CDR1 is GTSNPN and CDR2 is SVGIG (reference sequence). The CDR3: CAWSRRTGGNQPQHF. The CDR3 bases are TGTGCCTGGAGTAGGAGGACAGGGGGGAATCAGCCCCAGCATTTT.

The chain couples TRBV19 to TRBJ1-5; weak D call: TRBD1 (6 bases). Deletions cut 4 bases from V and 3 bases from J, with 10 bases between. The CDR3 spans 14 residues. CDR1 is LNHDA, CDR2 SQIVND, per germline (reference sequence). In nucleotides, the CDR3 is TGTGCCAGTAGTAACCGGGACAACAATCAGCCCCAGCATTTT. It is translated as CASSNRDNNQPQHF.

The gene calls are TRBV11-2 and TRBJ1-3; D call uncertain. This CDR3 comprises 13 residues. Trimming removed 1 base from V and 6 bases from J, with 7 bases in between. CDR1 SGHAT and CDR2 FQNNGV come from the germline V gene. The CDR3, as DNA: TGTGCCAGCAGCTTAGCAGGCGAAAACACCATATATTTT. Its translation: CASSLAGENTIYF.

The genes are TRBV11-3 and TRBJ2-3, with D possibly matching TRBD2 (5 bases). The CDR3 spans 14 residues. Germline assignment: CDR1 SGHNT and CDR2 YENEEA. Between the trimmed V and J ends, which lost 1 base and 6 bases, there was a span of 11 bases. The CDR3 is CASSLARVEDTQYF. The CDR3 DNA is TGTGCCAGCAGCTTAGCGAGGGTAGAGGATACGCAGTATTTT.

V usage is TRBV3-1 (or the pseudogene TRBV3-2) and J usage is TRBJ1-1; D is perhaps TRBD1 (6 bases). CDR1 LGHDT and CDR2 YNNKEL come from the germline V gene (reference sequence). The CDR3 has 12 amino acids. V lost 0 bases and J 13 bases, leaving 12 bases between the germline ends. CDR3 sequence: CASSQDRGESFF. CDR3 DNA sequence: TGTGCCAGCAGCCAAGACAGGGGAGAGAGTTTCTTT.

This chain joins TRBV7-6 and TRBJ2-7; D remains ambiguous. The V end lost 2 bases, the J end lost 6 bases, and 8 bases lay between the germline ends. CDR3 size: 12 residues. Germline V gene data show CDR1 as SGHVS and CDR2 as FNYEAQ. The CDR3 sequence: CASSLLSREQYF. The CDR3, as DNA: TGTGCCAGCAGCTTACTGTCCCGCGAGCAGTACTTC.